There are a few counts of the clone carrying this TCR beta chain. Its cognate antigen is unknown. The data derive from a study of CD8 T cells in ankylosing spondylitis. Findings of the study overall: Seemingly characteristic of ankylosing spondylitis blood was a TCR beta motif consisting of several highly homologous variants.

V lost 0 bases to trimming and J lost 7 bases, with 12 bases between them. Germline CDR1 and CDR2: MNHEY and SVGAGI. The CDR3 runs to 15 residues. Making use of molecular barcodes, quantitative 5'-RACE generated TCR beta libraries. TCRdb re-called the 5' RACE reads with MiXCR, one entry per CDR3 protein. Here the sample spans some 450,000 distinct CDR3 sequences, roughly 17% being singletons. This receptor was obtained from a male donor with ankylosing spondylitis. The chain is built from TRBV6-5 and TRBJ1-4; D is unclear. Sequencing was performed on blood, either unsorted or a sorted T cell fraction (not recorded which). CDR3 nucleotides: TGTGCCAGCAGTTACTCAGGAGACCCAATTGAAAAACTGTTTTTT. This encodes CASSYSGDPIEKLFF.